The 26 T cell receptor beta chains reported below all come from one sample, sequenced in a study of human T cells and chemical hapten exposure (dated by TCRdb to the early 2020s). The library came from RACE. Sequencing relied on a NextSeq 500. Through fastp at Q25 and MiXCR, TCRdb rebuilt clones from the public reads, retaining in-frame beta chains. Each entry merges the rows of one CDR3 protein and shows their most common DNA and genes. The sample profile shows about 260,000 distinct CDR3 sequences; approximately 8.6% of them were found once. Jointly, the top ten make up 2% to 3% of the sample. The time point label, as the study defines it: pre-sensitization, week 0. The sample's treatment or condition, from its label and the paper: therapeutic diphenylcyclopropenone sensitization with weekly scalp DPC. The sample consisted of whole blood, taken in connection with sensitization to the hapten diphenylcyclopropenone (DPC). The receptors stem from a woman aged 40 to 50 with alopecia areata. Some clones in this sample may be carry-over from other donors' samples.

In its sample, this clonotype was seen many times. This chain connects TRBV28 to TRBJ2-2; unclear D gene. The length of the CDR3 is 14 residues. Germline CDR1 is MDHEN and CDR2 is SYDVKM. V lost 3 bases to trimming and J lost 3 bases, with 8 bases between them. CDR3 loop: CASSLVLDTGELFF. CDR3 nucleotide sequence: TGTGCCAGCAGTTTGGTGTTGGACACCGGGGAGCTGTTTTTT.

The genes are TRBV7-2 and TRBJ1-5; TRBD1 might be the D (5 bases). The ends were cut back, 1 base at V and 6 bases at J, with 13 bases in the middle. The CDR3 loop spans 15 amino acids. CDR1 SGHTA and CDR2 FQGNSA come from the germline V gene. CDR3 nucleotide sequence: TGTGCCAGCAGCTTAGAGGGCCAGCAGGGTCAGCCCCAGCATTTT. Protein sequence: CASSLEGQQGQPQHF.

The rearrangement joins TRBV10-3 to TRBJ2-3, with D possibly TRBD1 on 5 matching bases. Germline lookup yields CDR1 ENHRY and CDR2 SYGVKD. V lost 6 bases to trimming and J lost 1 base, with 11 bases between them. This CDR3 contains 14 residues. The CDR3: CAISREFGTDTQYF. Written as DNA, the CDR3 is TGTGCCATCAGCAGGGAATTCGGCACAGATACGCAGTATTTT.

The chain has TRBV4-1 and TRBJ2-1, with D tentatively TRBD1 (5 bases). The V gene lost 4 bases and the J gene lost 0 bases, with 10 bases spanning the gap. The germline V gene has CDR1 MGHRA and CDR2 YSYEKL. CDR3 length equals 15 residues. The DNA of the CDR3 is TGCGCCAGCAGCCCAGACAGCAACTCCTACAATGAGCAGTTCTTC. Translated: CASSPDSNSYNEQFF.

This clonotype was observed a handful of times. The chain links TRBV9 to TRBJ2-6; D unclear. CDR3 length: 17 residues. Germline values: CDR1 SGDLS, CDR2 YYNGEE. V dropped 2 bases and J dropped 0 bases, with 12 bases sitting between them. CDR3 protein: CASSVNPEVSGANVLTF. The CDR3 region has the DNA TGTGCCAGCAGCGTCAATCCGGAAGTCTCTGGGGCCAACGTCCTGACTTTC.

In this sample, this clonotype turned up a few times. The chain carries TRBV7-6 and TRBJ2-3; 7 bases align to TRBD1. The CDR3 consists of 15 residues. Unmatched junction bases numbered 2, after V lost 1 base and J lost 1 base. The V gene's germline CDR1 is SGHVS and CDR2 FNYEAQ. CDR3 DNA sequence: TGTGCCAGCAGCTTAGTCGGACAGGGCACAGATACGCAGTATTTT. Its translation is CASSLVGQGTDTQYF.

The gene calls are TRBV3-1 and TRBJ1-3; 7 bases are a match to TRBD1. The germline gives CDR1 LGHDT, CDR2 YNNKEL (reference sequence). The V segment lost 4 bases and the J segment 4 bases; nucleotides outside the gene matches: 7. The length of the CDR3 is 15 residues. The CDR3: CASSLPTGYGNTIYF. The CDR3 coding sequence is TGTGCCAGCAGCCTTCCGACAGGGTACGGAAACACCATATATTTT. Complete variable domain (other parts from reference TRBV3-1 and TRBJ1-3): DTAVSQTPKYLVTQMGNDKSIKCEQNLGHDTMYWYKQDSKKFLKIMFSYNNKELIINETVPNRFSPKSPDKAHLNLHINSLELGDSAVYFCASSLPTGYGNTIYFGEGSWLTVV.

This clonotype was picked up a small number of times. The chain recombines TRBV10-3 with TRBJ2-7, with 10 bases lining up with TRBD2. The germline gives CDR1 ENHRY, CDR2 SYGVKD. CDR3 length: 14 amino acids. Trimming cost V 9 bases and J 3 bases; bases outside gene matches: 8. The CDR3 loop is CAIAKREGLYEQYF. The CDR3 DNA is TGTGCCATTGCCAAGCGGGAGGGGCTCTACGAGCAGTACTTC.

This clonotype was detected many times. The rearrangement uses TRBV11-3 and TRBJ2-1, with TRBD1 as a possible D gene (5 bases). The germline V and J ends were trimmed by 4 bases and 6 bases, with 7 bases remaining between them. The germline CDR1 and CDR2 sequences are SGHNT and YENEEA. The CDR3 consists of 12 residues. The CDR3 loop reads CASSSTGNEQFF. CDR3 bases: TGTGCCAGCAGCTCCACAGGCAATGAGCAGTTCTTC. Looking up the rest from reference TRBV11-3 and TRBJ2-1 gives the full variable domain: EAGVVQSPRYKIIEKKQPVAFWCNPISGHNTLYWYLQNLGQGPELLIRYENEEAVDDSQLPKDRFSAERLKGVDSTLKIQPAELGDSAVYLCASSSTGNEQFFGPGTRLTVL.

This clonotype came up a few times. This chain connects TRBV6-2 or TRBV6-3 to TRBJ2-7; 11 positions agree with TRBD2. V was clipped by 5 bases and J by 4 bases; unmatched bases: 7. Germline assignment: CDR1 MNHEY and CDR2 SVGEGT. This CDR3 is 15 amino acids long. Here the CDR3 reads CASSLLAGARYEQYF. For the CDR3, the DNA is TGTGCCAGCAGTCTACTAGCGGGAGCCCGTTACGAGCAGTACTTC.

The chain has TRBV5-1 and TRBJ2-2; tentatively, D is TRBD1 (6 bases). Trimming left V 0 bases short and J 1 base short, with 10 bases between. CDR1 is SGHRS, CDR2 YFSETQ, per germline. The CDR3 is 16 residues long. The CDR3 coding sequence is TGCGCCAGCAGCTTGGAAGGGACACTGAACACCGGGGAGCTGTTTTTT. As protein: CASSLEGTLNTGELFF. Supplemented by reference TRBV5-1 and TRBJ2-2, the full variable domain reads KAGVTQTPRYLIKTRGQQVTLSCSPISGHRSVSWYQQTPGQGLQFLFEYFSETQRNKGNFPGRFSGRQFSNSRSEMNVSTLELGDSALYLCASSLEGTLNTGELFFGEGSRLTVL.

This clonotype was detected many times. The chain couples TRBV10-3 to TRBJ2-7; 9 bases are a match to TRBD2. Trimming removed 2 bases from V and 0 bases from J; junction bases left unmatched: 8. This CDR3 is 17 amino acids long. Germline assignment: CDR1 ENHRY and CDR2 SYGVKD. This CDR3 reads CAISETLAGVTSYEQYF. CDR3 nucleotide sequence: TGTGCCATCAGTGAGACTTTAGCGGGAGTGACCTCCTACGAGCAGTACTTC.

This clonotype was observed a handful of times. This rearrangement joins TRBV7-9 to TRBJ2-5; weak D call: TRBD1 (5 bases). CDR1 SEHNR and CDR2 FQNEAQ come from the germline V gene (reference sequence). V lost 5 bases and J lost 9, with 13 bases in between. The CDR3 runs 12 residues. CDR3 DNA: TGTGCCAGCAGCCTAGACCCGACAGCCCAGTACTTC. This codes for CASSLDPTAQYF.

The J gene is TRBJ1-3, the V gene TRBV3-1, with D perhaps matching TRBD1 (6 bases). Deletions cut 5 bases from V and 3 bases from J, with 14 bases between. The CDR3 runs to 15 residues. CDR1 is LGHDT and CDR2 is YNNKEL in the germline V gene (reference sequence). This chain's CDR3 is CASSLGGQRGNTIYF. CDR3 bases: TGTGCCAGCAGCTTAGGCGGACAGCGTGGAAACACCATATATTTT.

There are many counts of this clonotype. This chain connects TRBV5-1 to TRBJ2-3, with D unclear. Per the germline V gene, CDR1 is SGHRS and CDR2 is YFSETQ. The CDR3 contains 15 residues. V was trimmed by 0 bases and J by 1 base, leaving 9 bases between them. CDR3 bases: TGCGCCAGCAGCTTGGAAGCTGGGGGCACAGATACGCAGTATTTT. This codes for CASSLEAGGTDTQYF.

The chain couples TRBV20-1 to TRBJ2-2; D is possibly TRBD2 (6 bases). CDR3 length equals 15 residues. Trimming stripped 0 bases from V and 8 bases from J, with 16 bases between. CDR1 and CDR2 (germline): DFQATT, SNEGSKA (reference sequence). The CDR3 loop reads CSARDLRDVSGELFF. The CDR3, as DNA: TGCAGTGCTAGAGATTTGCGGGACGTTTCGGGGGAGCTGTTTTTT.

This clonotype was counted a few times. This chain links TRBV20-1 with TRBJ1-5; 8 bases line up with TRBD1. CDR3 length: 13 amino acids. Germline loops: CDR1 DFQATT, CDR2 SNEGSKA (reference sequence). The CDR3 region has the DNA TGCAGCATCACAGGGGGAGGAAATCAGCCCCAGCATTTT. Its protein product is CSITGGGNQPQHF.

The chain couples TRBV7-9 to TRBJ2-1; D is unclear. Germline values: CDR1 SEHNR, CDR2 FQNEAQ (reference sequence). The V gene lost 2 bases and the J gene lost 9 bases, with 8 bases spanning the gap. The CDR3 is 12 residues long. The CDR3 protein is CASSLPSAEQFF. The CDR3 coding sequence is TGTGCCAGCAGCTTACCCAGCGCTGAGCAGTTCTTC.

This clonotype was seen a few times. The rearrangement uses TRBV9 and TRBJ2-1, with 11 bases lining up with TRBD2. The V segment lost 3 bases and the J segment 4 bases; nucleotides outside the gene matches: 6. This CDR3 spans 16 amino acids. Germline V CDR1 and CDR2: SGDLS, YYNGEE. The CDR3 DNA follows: TGTGCCAGCAGCGCAACGGGACTAGCGGTATACAATGAGCAGTTCTTC. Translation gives CASSATGLAVYNEQFF.

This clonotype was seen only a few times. The CDR3 coding sequence is TGTGCCACCAGTGATTCTGACTACGAGCAGTACTTC. This sequence encodes CATSDSDYEQYF. The rearrangement joins TRBV24-1 to TRBJ2-7; D call uncertain. CDR1 KGHDR and CDR2 SFDVKD come from the germline V gene. The V end lost 2 bases, the J end lost 3 bases, and 4 bases lay between the germline ends. This CDR3 comprises 12 residues.

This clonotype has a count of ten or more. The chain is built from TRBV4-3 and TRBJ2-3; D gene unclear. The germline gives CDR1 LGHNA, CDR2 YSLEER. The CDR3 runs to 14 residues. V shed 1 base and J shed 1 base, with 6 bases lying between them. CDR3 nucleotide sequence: TGCGCCAGCAGCCAAGCCCAGCGCACAGATACGCAGTATTTT. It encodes CASSQAQRTDTQYF.

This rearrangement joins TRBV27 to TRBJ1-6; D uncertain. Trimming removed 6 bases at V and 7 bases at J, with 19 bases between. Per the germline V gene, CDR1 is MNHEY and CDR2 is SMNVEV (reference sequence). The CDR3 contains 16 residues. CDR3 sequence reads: CASRGFGRDRNSPLHF. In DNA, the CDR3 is TGTGCCAGCAGGGGATTCGGGAGGGATAGAAATTCACCCCTCCACTTT.

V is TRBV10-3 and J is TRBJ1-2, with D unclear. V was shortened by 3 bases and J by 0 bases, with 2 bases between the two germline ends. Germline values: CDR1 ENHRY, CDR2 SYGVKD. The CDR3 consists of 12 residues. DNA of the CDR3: TGTGCCATCAGTGAAGCTAACTATGGCTACACCTTC. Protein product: CAISEANYGYTF.

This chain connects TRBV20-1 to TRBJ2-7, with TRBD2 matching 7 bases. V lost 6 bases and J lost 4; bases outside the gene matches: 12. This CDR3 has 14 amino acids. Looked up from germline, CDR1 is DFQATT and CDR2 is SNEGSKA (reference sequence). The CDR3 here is CSASSPGGRYEQYF. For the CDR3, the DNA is TGCAGTGCGAGCTCACCCGGGGGGAGGTACGAGCAGTACTTC.

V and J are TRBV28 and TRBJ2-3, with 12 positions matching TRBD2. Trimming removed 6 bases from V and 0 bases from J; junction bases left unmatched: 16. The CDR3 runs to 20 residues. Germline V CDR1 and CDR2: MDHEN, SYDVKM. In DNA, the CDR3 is TGTGCCAGCAGCGGAGAGACCGGGACTAGCGGGTTACATAGCACAGATACGCAGTATTTT. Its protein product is CASSGETGTSGLHSTDTQYF.

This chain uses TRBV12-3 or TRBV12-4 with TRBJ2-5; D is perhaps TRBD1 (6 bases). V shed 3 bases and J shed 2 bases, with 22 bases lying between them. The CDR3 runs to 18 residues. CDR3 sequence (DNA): TGTGCCAGCAGTTTCGGGATTGGGGGCCGAGGGAGACAAGAGACCCAGTACTTC. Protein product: CASSFGIGGRGRQETQYF.